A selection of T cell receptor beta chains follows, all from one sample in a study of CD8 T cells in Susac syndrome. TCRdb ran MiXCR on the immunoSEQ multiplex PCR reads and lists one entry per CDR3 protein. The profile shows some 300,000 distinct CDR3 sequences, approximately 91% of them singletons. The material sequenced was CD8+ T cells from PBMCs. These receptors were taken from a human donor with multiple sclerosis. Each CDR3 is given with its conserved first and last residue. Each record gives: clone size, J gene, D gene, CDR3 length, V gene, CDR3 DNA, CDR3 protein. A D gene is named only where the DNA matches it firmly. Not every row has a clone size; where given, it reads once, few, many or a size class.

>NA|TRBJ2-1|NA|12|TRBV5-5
TGTGCCAGCAGCTTGACTTGGGCTGAGCAGTTCTTC
CASSLTWAEQFF
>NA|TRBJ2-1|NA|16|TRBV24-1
TGTGCCACCAGTGGTAACAGACTTAGCTCCTACAATGAGCAGTTCTTC
CATSGNRLSSYNEQFF
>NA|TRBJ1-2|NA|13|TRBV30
TGTGCCTGGAGTTCGTGGCAGTCCTATGGCTACACCTTC
CAWSSWQSYGYTF
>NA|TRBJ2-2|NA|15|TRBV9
TGTGCCAGCAGCTCCCGGGGGCTGAACACCGGGGAGCTGTTTTTT
CASSSRGLNTGELFF
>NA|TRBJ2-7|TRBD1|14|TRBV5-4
TGTGCCAGCAGCGACAGGGAAGTGGGTTACGAGCAGTACTTC
CASSDREVGYEQYF
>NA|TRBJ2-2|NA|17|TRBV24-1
TGTGCCACCAGTGATTTTAAGGGCTCAGGATTCACCGGGGAGCTGTTTTTT
CATSDFKGSGFTGELFF
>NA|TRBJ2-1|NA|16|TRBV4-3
TGCGCCAGCAGCCAAGTTTGGGATTCCGGCTTGAATGAGCAGTTCTTC
CASSQVWDSGLNEQFF
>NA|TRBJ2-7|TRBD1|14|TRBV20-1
TGCAGTGCAGAGGGGGCCACCCTCTCCTACGAGCAGTACTTC
CSAEGATLSYEQYF
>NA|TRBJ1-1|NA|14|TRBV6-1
TGTGCCAGCAGTGATTTAGGGATGAACACTGAAGCTTTCTTT
CASSDLGMNTEAFF
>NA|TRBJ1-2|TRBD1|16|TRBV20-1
TGCAGTGCCAACGCGCTCGGGACAGGGGGAGGGTATGGCTACACCTTC
CSANALGTGGGYGYTF
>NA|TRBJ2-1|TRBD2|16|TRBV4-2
TGTGCCAGCAGCCAAGGAGTGCTAGCGGTCTACAATGAGCAGTTCTTC
CASSQGVLAVYNEQFF
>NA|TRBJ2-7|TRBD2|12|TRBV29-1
TGCAGCGTTGTTAGCGGGTTCTACGAGCAGTACTTC
CSVVSGFYEQYF
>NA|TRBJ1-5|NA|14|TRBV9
TGTGCCAGCAGCCCCCCCAATAGCAATCAGCCCCAGCATTTT
CASSPPNSNQPQHF
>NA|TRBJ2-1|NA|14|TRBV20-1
TGCAGTGCTAGAGATTTTACCACCGCAGGCGAGCAGTTCTTC
CSARDFTTAGEQFF
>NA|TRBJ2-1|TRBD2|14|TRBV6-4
TGTGCCAGCAGTGATGGACTAGCGGGGGGAGAGCAGTTCTTC
CASSDGLAGGEQFF
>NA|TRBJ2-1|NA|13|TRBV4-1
TGCGCCAGCAGCCCCAGGGTAGACAATGAGCAGTTCTTC
CASSPRVDNEQFF
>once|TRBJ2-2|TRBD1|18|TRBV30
TGTGCCTGGAGTTCTAGGACAGGGGGCGCGATGGATACCGGGGAGCTGTTTTTT
CAWSSRTGGAMDTGELFF
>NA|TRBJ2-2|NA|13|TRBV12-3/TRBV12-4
TGTGCCAGCAGACTTGACCCAACCGGGGAGCTGTTTTTT
CASRLDPTGELFF
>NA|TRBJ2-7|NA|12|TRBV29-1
TGCAGCGTCAGCCGGATGATCTACGAGCAGTACTTC
CSVSRMIYEQYF
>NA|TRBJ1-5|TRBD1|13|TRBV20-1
TGCAGTGCTAGGGGGACAGAGAATCAGCCCCAGCATTTT
CSARGTENQPQHF
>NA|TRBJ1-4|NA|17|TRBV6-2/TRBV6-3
TGTGCCAGCAGTTACTCCGACAGGCCCGAGGTGGATGAAAAACTGTTTTTT
CASSYSDRPEVDEKLFF
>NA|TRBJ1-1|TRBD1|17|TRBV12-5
TGTGCTAGTGGTTTTTCATCGGCAGGGGGGATGGGCACTGAAGCTTTCTTT
CASGFSSAGGMGTEAFF
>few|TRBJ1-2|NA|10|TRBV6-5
TGTGCCAGCAGTTACAGGGGCTACACCTTC
CASSYRGYTF
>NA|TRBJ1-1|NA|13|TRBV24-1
TGTGCCACCAGGAGTTACATGAACACTGAAGCTTTCTTT
CATRSYMNTEAFF
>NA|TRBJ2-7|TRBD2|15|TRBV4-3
TGCGCCAGCAGCCAAGGCCCCCGGGAGGGCCACGAGCAGTACTTC
CASSQGPREGHEQYF
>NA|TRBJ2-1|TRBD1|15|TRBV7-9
TGTGCCAGCAGCGCGGGACAGGGCTACTACAATGAGCAGTTCTTC
CASSAGQGYYNEQFF
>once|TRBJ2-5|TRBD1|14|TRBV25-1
TGTGCCAGCAGTGAGACAGGGGGCGGGGAGACCCAGTACTTC
CASSETGGGETQYF
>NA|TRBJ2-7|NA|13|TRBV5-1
TGCGCCAGCAGCTTCTTTGGACGCAGCGAGCAGTACTTC
CASSFFGRSEQYF
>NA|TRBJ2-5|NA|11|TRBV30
TGTGCCTGGAGTGAAACAGAGACCCAGTACTTC
CAWSETETQYF
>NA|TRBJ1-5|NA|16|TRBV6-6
TGTGCCAGCAGTTACTCATTTCAGGGAGCGCGACAGCCCCAGCATTTT
CASSYSFQGARQPQHF
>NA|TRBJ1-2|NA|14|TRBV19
TGTGCCAGTAGTATGGGGACTATGGGCTATGGCTACACCTTC
CASSMGTMGYGYTF
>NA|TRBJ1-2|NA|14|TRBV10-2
TGCGCCAGCAGTGAGCCGACAGAGGGCTATGGCTACACCTTC
CASSEPTEGYGYTF
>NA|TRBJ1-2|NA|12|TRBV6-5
TGTGCCAGCAGCCCAGGACGGATCGGCTACACCTTC
CASSPGRIGYTF
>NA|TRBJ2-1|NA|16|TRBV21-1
TGTGCCAGCAGCAAAGCCACACTAGCGGTGTACAATGAGCAGTTCTTC
CASSKATLAVYNEQFF
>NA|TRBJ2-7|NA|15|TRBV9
TGTGCCAGCAGCATCACCGGGACGGAATCCTACGAGCAGTACTTC
CASSITGTESYEQYF
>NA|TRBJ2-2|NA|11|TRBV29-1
TGCAGCGTTGAACGAACCGGGGAGCTGTTTTTT
CSVERTGELFF
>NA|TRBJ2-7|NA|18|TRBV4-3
TGCGCCAGCAGCCTAACTTCTACTGAGGACAGAAATTGGGACGAGCAGTACTTC
CASSLTSTEDRNWDEQYF
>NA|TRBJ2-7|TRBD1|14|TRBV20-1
TGCAGTGCTAGGGCGGCCGGGACAGACCACGAGCAGTACTTC
CSARAAGTDHEQYF
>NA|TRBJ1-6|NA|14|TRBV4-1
TGCGCCAGCAGCCAGGGGGGGGAGGTAAGACCCCTCCACTTT
CASSQGGEVRPLHF
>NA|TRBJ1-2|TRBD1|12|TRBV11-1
TGTGCCAGCAGCACCAGACAGGGGGTTGCGACCTTC
CASSTRQGVATF
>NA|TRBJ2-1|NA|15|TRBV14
TGTGCCAGCAGCCCCTCGGGGCCCACTTACAATGAGCAGTTCTTC
CASSPSGPTYNEQFF
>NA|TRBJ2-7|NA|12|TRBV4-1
TGCGCCAGCAGCCAAGACAATAGCGAGCAGTACTTC
CASSQDNSEQYF
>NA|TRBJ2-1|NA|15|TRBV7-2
TGTGCCAGCAGCTTACCCAAGAGCTCCTACAATGAGCAGTTCTTC
CASSLPKSSYNEQFF
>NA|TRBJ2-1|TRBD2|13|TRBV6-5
TGTGCCAGCAGTTGGACTAGCATGAATGAGCAGTTCTTC
CASSWTSMNEQFF
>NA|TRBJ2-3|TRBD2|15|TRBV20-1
TGCAGTGCTAAATCCCTAGCGGGAGAGGCAGATACGCAGTATTTT
CSAKSLAGEADTQYF
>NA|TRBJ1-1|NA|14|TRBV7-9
TGTGCCAGCAGCAGCCTGGGACAGAACACTGAAGCTTTCTTT
CASSSLGQNTEAFF
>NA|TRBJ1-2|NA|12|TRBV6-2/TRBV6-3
TGTGCCAGCAGACACCTCACCGCGGGCTACACCTTC
CASRHLTAGYTF
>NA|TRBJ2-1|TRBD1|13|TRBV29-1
TGCAGCGTTGAAGAACGACAGGGAAATGAGCAGTTCTTC
CSVEERQGNEQFF
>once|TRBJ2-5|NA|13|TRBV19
TGTGCCAGTAGTATAGCTGGGGAAGAGACCCAGTACTTC
CASSIAGEETQYF
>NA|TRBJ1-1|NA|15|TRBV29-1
TGCAGCACCCGAACTCCACAGGGCTTTAACACTGAAGCTTTCTTT
CSTRTPQGFNTEAFF
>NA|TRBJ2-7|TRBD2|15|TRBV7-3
TGTGCCAGCAGCTTAACCGGGGGGAGCTCCTACGAGCAGTACTTC
CASSLTGGSSYEQYF
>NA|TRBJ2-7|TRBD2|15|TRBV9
TGTGCCAGCAGCGTAGGGTCTAGCGGGACCCACGAGCAGTACTTC
CASSVGSSGTHEQYF
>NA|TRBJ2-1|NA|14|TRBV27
TGTGCCAGCAGCGCAGGGGTTTATGGCGATGAGCAGTTCTTC
CASSAGVYGDEQFF
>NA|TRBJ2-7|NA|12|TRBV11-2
TGTGCCAGCAGCCCCTCTGTTGTGGGTCTGTACTTC
CASSPSVVGLYF
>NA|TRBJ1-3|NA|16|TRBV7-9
TGTGCCAGCAGCTCCCTAGGACAGACCTCTGGAAACACCATATATTTT
CASSSLGQTSGNTIYF
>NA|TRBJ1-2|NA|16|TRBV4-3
TGCGCCAGCAGCCAAGATAGTGCCGGGGGTCCCTATGGCTACACCTTC
CASSQDSAGGPYGYTF
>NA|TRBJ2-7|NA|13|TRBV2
TGTGCCAGCAAGGCAGGTCCATTCTACGAGCAGTACTTC
CASKAGPFYEQYF
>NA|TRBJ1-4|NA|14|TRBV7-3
TGTGCCAGCAGCTTAGGGGCCCTTGGTGAAAAACTGTTTTTT
CASSLGALGEKLFF
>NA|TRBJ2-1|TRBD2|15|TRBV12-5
TGTGCTAGTGGTTTTACCCTAGCGGGAGGGAATGAGCAGTTCTTC
CASGFTLAGGNEQFF
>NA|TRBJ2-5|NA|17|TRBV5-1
TGCGCCAGCAGCTTGGCCGAAAGTATAGGAGTCGGAGAGACCCAGTACTTC
CASSLAESIGVGETQYF